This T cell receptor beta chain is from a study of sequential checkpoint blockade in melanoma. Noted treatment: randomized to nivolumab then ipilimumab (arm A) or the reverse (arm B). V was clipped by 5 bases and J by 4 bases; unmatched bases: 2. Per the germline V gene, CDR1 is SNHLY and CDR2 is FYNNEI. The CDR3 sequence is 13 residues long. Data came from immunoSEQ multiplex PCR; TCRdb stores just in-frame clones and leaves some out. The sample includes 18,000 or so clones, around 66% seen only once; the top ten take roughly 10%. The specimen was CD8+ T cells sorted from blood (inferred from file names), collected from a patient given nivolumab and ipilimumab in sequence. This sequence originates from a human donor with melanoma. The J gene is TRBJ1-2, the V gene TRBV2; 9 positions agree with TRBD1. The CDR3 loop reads CASSPTGGYGYTF. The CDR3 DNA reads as TGTGCCAGCAGTCCGACAGGGGGCTATGGCTACACCTTC.